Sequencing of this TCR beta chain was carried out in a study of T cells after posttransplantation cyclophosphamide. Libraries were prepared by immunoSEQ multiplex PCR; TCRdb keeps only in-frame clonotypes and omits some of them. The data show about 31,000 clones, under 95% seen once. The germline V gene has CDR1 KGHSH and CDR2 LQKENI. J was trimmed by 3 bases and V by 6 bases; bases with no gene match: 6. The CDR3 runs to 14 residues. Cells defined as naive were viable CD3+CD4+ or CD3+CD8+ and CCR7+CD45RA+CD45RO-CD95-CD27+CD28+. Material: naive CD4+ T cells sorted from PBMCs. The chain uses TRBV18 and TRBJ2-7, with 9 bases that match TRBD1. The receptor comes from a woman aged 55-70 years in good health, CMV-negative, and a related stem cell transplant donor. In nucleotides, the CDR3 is TGTGCCAGCTCTCCCGGGACAGGGCGCTACGAGCAGTACTTC. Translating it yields CASSPGTGRYEQYF. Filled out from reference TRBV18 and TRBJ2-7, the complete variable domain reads NAGVMQNPRHLVRRRGQEARLRCSPMKGHSHVYWYRQLPEEGLKFMVYLQKENIIDESGMPKERFSAEFPKEGPSILRIQQVVRGDSAAYFCASSPGTGRYEQYFGPGTRLTVT.